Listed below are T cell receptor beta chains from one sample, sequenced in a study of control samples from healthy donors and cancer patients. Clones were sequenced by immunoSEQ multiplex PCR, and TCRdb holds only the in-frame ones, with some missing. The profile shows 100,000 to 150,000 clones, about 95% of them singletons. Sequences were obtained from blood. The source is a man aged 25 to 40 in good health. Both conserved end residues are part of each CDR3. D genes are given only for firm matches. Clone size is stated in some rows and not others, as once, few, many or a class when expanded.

CASSAVLRQVYEQYF | TGTGCCAGCAGCGCAGTCCTACGACAGGTGTACGAGCAGTACTTC | NA | TRBJ2-7 | NA | TRBV21-1
CASSLDQGGNTEAFF | TGCGCCAGCAGCTTGGATCAGGGGGGTAACACTGAAGCTTTCTTT | NA | TRBJ1-1 | TRBD1 | TRBV5-1
CASQDLLAGHNQPQHF | TGTGCCAGCCAGGACCTGTTGGCAGGACACAATCAGCCCCAGCATTTT | NA | TRBJ1-5 | NA | TRBV27
CAIRDPGGRTYEQYF | TGTGCCATCAGAGACCCGGGGGGTAGGACTTACGAGCAGTACTTC | once | TRBJ2-7 | TRBD2 | TRBV10-3
CASSQEKAGGPSEQFF | TGCGCCAGCAGCCAAGAAAAAGCGGGGGGGCCTAGTGAGCAGTTCTTC | NA | TRBJ2-1 | TRBD2 | TRBV4-3
CASSYDSLNEKLFF | TGTGCCAGCAGCTACGACAGTCTTAATGAAAAACTGTTTTTT | NA | TRBJ1-4 | NA | TRBV7-8
CASSFEDPSYNEQFF | TGTGCCAGCAGCTTCGAGGACCCGTCCTACAATGAGCAGTTCTTC | NA | TRBJ2-1 | NA | TRBV7-8
CASSDLAGEYNEQFF | TGTGCCAGCAGTGATCTAGCGGGGGAGTACAATGAGCAGTTCTTC | few | TRBJ2-1 | TRBD2 | TRBV2
CASSLALTGRTEAFF | TGTGCCAGCAGCTTAGCGCTGACAGGGAGGACTGAAGCTTTCTTT | NA | TRBJ1-1 | TRBD1 | TRBV7-6
CASSRTSGSTDTQYF | TGTGCCAGTAGTAGGACTAGCGGTAGCACAGATACGCAGTATTTT | NA | TRBJ2-3 | TRBD2 | TRBV19
CAISESSGLAFF | TGTGCCATCAGTGAGTCTAGTGGGCTCGCTTTCTTT | NA | TRBJ1-1 | NA | TRBV10-3
CASSLLLSSYNEQFF | TGTGCCAGCAGCTTACTACTAAGCTCCTACAATGAGCAGTTCTTC | NA | TRBJ2-1 | NA | TRBV11-2
CASGTGYQPQHF | TGTGCCAGCGGGACAGGGTATCAGCCCCAGCATTTT | NA | TRBJ1-5 | TRBD1 | TRBV27
CASSGGTGNSHEQYF | TGTGCCAGCAGCGGGGGGACAGGTAATTCCCACGAGCAGTACTTC | NA | TRBJ2-7 | TRBD1 | TRBV5-5
CASSLSGHGELFF | TGTGCCAGCAGTTTATCGGGTCACGGGGAGCTGTTTTTT | NA | TRBJ2-2 | NA | TRBV6-6
CASSYSGGNYGYTF | TGTGCCAGCAGTTACTCGGGCGGAAACTATGGCTACACCTTC | NA | TRBJ1-2 | NA | TRBV6-2/TRBV6-3
CASSYGQKAYEQYF | TGTGCCAGCAGTTACGGACAAAAAGCCTACGAGCAGTACTTC | NA | TRBJ2-7 | NA | TRBV6-6
CASSLERGGGTGELFF | TGCGCCAGCAGCTTGGAACGTGGAGGGGGTACCGGGGAGCTGTTTTTT | NA | TRBJ2-2 | NA | TRBV5-1
CASSIGGLEKLFF | TGTGCCAGCAGTATCGGAGGCTTGGAAAAACTGTTTTTT | NA | TRBJ1-4 | NA | TRBV12-3/TRBV12-4
CASNWDRRGQETQYF | TGTGCCAGCAATTGGGACAGGAGGGGCCAAGAGACCCAGTACTTC | NA | TRBJ2-5 | TRBD1 | TRBV28
CASISVLNTEAFF | TGTGCCAGCATTAGCGTACTGAACACTGAAGCTTTCTTT | NA | TRBJ1-1 | NA | TRBV2
CASSYLSGTGNTIYF | TGTGCCAGCAGTTATCTTTCAGGGACTGGAAACACCATATATTTT | NA | TRBJ1-3 | NA | TRBV6-5
CASSLAGGTEAQETQYF | TGTGCCAGCAGCTTAGCAGGAGGCACTGAGGCACAAGAGACCCAGTACTTC | NA | TRBJ2-5 | NA | TRBV7-8
CASSNRGTNYGYTF | TGTGCCAGCTCCAACAGGGGAACTAACTATGGCTACACCTTC | NA | TRBJ1-2 | TRBD1 | TRBV18
CASSLSMGRGPLGETQYF | TGTGCCAGCAGCTTATCGATGGGGCGGGGGCCCCTAGGCGAGACCCAGTACTTC | NA | TRBJ2-5 | NA | TRBV5-5
CASTSTRAPGANVLTF | TGTGCCAGTACCTCGACCAGGGCTCCCGGGGCCAACGTCCTGACTTTC | NA | TRBJ2-6 | NA | TRBV19
CASRLTVGSGNTIYF | TGTGCCAGCAGATTAACAGTGGGCTCTGGAAACACCATATATTTT | NA | TRBJ1-3 | NA | TRBV7-2
CASSLDTGAEKLFF | TGTGCCAGCAGTTTGGACACCGGCGCGGAAAAACTGTTTTTT | NA | TRBJ1-4 | NA | TRBV6-5
CASSYRPGSGNEQFF | TGTGCCAGCAGTTACCGGCCAGGATCGGGCAATGAGCAGTTCTTC | NA | TRBJ2-1 | NA | TRBV6-2/TRBV6-3
CASSSGGSTEAFF | TGTGCCAGCAGTTCCGGGGGGAGCACTGAAGCTTTCTTT | NA | TRBJ1-1 | NA | TRBV27
CASSLRGGTDTQYF | TGTGCCAGCAGCTTGAGGGGGGGCACAGATACGCAGTATTTT | NA | TRBJ2-3 | NA | TRBV5-4
CASSPGLAGGPDTQYF | TGTGCCAGTAGTCCAGGACTAGCGGGGGGGCCTGATACGCAGTATTTT | once | TRBJ2-3 | TRBD2 | TRBV19
CASSFLDRPNSPLHF | TGTGCCAGCAGTTTCCTCGACAGGCCCAATTCACCCCTCCACTTT | NA | TRBJ1-6 | NA | TRBV28
CAWSELASYEQYF | TGTGCCTGGAGTGAGTTAGCAAGCTACGAGCAGTACTTC | NA | TRBJ2-7 | NA | TRBV30
CASSYEGGYEQYF | TGTGCCAGTAGTTATGAGGGCGGCTACGAGCAGTACTTC | NA | TRBJ2-7 | NA | TRBV19
CASRMDREAGNTIYF | TGTGCCAGCAGGATGGACAGGGAAGCTGGAAACACCATATATTTT | NA | TRBJ1-3 | TRBD1 | TRBV6-5
CASSPWTSGGAWDEQFF | TGTGCCAGTAGCCCTTGGACTAGCGGGGGGGCCTGGGATGAGCAGTTCTTC | NA | TRBJ2-1 | TRBD2 | TRBV19
CASSPYRGDYEQYF | TGTGCCAGCTCACCATATCGGGGTGACTACGAGCAGTACTTC | NA | TRBJ2-7 | NA | TRBV18